A selection of T cell receptor beta chains follows, all from one sample in a study of blood T cell repertoires in COVID-19. TCRdb's table, derived via immunoSEQ multiplex PCR, lists solely in-frame clones and lacks some. Of approximately 120,000 clones listed, 88% are singletons. The specimen sequenced was peripheral blood. These receptors originate from a middle-aged man with acute or convalescent COVID-19. Each CDR3 is given with its conserved first and last residue. D genes are given only for firm matches. Clone size is shown for a subset of rows, as once, few, many or a class of expanded clone.

D gene,J gene,clone size,V gene,CDR3 DNA,CDR3 protein
TRBD1,TRBJ1-1,.,TRBV28,TGTGCCAGCACCTTGGGGACAGGTAGCTTTATGAACACTGAAGCTTTCTTT,CASTLGTGSFMNTEAFF
.,TRBJ2-1,.,TRBV18,TGTGCCAGCTCACCAATGCTCCTCCAGGGTTCCTACAATGAGCAGTTCTTC,CASSPMLLQGSYNEQFF
.,TRBJ2-5,.,TRBV30,TGTGCCTGGACTCGGGGGGAGACCCAGTACTTC,CAWTRGETQYF
TRBD1,TRBJ2-1,.,TRBV7-9,TGTGCCAGCAGCGATCCGACAGGGACCTACAATGAGCAGTTCTTC,CASSDPTGTYNEQFF
TRBD2,TRBJ2-3,.,TRBV5-1,TGCGCCAGCAGCGTCGGGACTAGCGGGAGGTTCACAGATACGCAGTATTTT,CASSVGTSGRFTDTQYF
.,TRBJ2-1,.,TRBV11-3,TGTGCCAGTAGCGGAGCTTCATCCTACAATGAGCAGTTCTTC,CASSGASSYNEQFF
TRBD1,TRBJ1-1,.,TRBV7-9,TGTGCCAGCAGCTCCAGCGCCGGGACAGGGAACACTGAAGCTTTCTTT,CASSSSAGTGNTEAFF
.,TRBJ2-7,once,TRBV4-1,TGCGCCAGCAGCCATGGTGGGGGGTCGTCCTACGAGCAGTACTTC,CASSHGGGSSYEQYF
TRBD2,TRBJ2-3,.,TRBV9,TGTGCCAGCAGCGTACGACAACGGTGGGGGGGAGAAAGCACAGATACGCAGTATTTT,CASSVRQRWGGESTDTQYF
.,TRBJ2-2,.,TRBV7-2,TGTGCCAGCAGCTTTAGCGGCCTGAACACCGGGGAGCTGTTTTTT,CASSFSGLNTGELFF
TRBD2,TRBJ2-7,.,TRBV19,TGTGCCAGTAGTATTAGGCCTAGCGGAACCTACGAGCAGTACTTC,CASSIRPSGTYEQYF
TRBD1,TRBJ1-6,.,TRBV5-6,TGTGCCAGCAGTTACCGGGACAGGAGAACTTCACCCCTCCACTTT,CASSYRDRRTSPLHF
TRBD1,TRBJ2-4,.,TRBV12-5,TGTGCTAGTGGGAGCACTACGGGACAGGGCCACATTCAGTACTTC,CASGSTTGQGHIQYF
.,TRBJ2-7,.,TRBV9,TGTGCCAGCAGCGCTAGCTCTGGATACGAGCAGTACTTC,CASSASSGYEQYF
.,TRBJ1-1,.,TRBV18,TGTGCCAGCTCCCCAGAGTTTAGTTCGTCTTGGGCTTTCTTT,CASSPEFSSSWAFF
TRBD2,TRBJ2-1,.,TRBV10-2,TGCGCCAGCAGTGAGGATTTGGGGGGAGGGCCGGGAAATGAGCAGTTCTTC,CASSEDLGGGPGNEQFF
TRBD2,TRBJ2-7,.,TRBV13,TGTGCCAGCAGCAGAGCGGGAGTTGGCTACGAGCAGTACTTC,CASSRAGVGYEQYF
.,TRBJ1-6,.,TRBV6-5,TGTGCCACTAACAGGGAACCTTATTCACCCCTCCACTTT,CATNREPYSPLHF
TRBD1,TRBJ1-3,once,TRBV19,TGTGCCAGTAGTGCCGAGGGGGCCCCTGGAAACACCATATATTTT,CASSAEGAPGNTIYF
TRBD1,TRBJ2-3,.,TRBV5-1,TGCGCCAGCAGCTATAAAGACGGGACAGGGACGGATACGCAGTATTTT,CASSYKDGTGTDTQYF
.,TRBJ1-2,.,TRBV5-1,TGCGCCAGCAGCTTGGCGGGAGGTGACTATGGCTACACCTTC,CASSLAGGDYGYTF
TRBD2,TRBJ2-1,.,TRBV18,TGTGCCAGCTCACCACTAGCGGGAGGGGTCTACAATGAGCAGTTCTTC,CASSPLAGGVYNEQFF
TRBD1,TRBJ2-1,.,TRBV13,TGTGCCAGCAGCTTAGCCAGGACAGGATCGTGGAATGAGCAGTTCTTC,CASSLARTGSWNEQFF
TRBD2,TRBJ2-1,.,TRBV7-9,TGTGCCAGCAGCCCCGGGACTAGCGGGAGAGGGATCCTCAATGAGCAGTTCTTC,CASSPGTSGRGILNEQFF
.,TRBJ2-4,.,TRBV20-1,TGCAGTGCTAGTGAACTCGTCTCCCGTGTAGCCAAAAACATTCAGTACTTC,CSASELVSRVAKNIQYF
.,TRBJ1-4,.,TRBV19,TGTGCCAGTAGTATTGAGGCAGGGCGAGATGAAAAACTGTTTTTT,CASSIEAGRDEKLFF
TRBD2,TRBJ2-1,.,TRBV4-2,TGTGCCAGCAGCCAAACCACTAGCGGGACTTACAATGAGCAGTTCTTC,CASSQTTSGTYNEQFF
TRBD1,TRBJ1-2,once,TRBV6-6,TGTGCCAGCAGTGGGACAGGGGGAACGGGGGGCTACACCTTC,CASSGTGGTGGYTF
.,TRBJ2-3,.,TRBV3-1/TRBV3-2,TGTGCCAGCAGCCAACTAGCCGCAGATACGCAGTATTTT,CASSQLAADTQYF
TRBD2,TRBJ2-5,.,TRBV3-1/TRBV3-2,TGTGCCAGCAGCCAAGAAGGGGAGGGACACCAAGAGACCCAGTACTTC,CASSQEGEGHQETQYF
.,TRBJ2-1,.,TRBV5-6,TGTGCCAGCAGCAACAGGGGACTCTCCTACAATGAGCAGTTCTTC,CASSNRGLSYNEQFF
.,TRBJ1-4,.,TRBV19,TGTGCCAGTAGTATAGACACAGGCAGGATGGGAAAACTGTTTTTT,CASSIDTGRMGKLFF
TRBD1,TRBJ2-3,.,TRBV3-1/TRBV3-2,TGTGCCAGCAGCCTCTGGACAGGGAGGGATACGCAGTATTTT,CASSLWTGRDTQYF
.,TRBJ2-1,.,TRBV21-1,TGTGCCAGCAGCAAGGGGGGGATTCGCTACAATGAGCAGTTCTTC,CASSKGGIRYNEQFF
.,TRBJ2-1,.,TRBV27,TGTGCCAGCAGCCCCGGGCTAGCACCTAATGAGCAGTTCTTC,CASSPGLAPNEQFF
TRBD2,TRBJ2-7,.,TRBV7-8,TGTGCCAGCAGCTTACCCTTGAGGTTAGCGGGAGGTGTTAAGGTGCAGTACTTC,CASSLPLRLAGGVKVQYF
TRBD1,TRBJ2-4,.,TRBV18,TGTGCCAGCTCACCCTTACAGACAGGGGGCCGCGGCAAAAACATTCAGTACTTC,CASSPLQTGGRGKNIQYF
.,TRBJ2-1,.,TRBV6-6,TGTGCCAGCAGTTACTCGGTATTAACAGACAATGAGCAGTTCTTC,CASSYSVLTDNEQFF
.,TRBJ1-2,.,TRBV6-1,TGTGCCAGCAGTGATTCGGGGGTCTATGGCTACACCTTC,CASSDSGVYGYTF
TRBD2,TRBJ2-7,.,TRBV9,TGTGCCAGCAGCGTAGACCCGGGAGGGTACTACGAGCAGTACTTC,CASSVDPGGYYEQYF
.,TRBJ1-5,.,TRBV5-6,TGTGCCAGCAGCTTAGAGCAGGGTGGCAATCAGCCCCAGCATTTT,CASSLEQGGNQPQHF
.,TRBJ2-5,.,TRBV5-1,TGCGCCAGCAGCCATACCGGGTCGCCCCAAGAGACCCAGTACTTC,CASSHTGSPQETQYF
TRBD1,TRBJ1-2,.,TRBV10-2,TGCGCCAGCAGAGAGACAGGGGACCCCCAATATGGCTACACCTTC,CASRETGDPQYGYTF
.,TRBJ1-3,.,TRBV7-9,TGTGCCAGCAGCCCAACAGGGCCTATAAACTCTGGAAACACCATATATTTT,CASSPTGPINSGNTIYF
.,TRBJ2-1,.,TRBV11-2,TGTGCCAGCAGCACACCCCGGGACTTCCACCACAATGAGCAGTTCTTC,CASSTPRDFHHNEQFF
TRBD1,TRBJ1-1,.,TRBV7-9,TGTGCCAGCAGGTTTACAGGGGACACTGAAGCTTTCTTT,CASRFTGDTEAFF
TRBD2,TRBJ2-1,.,TRBV2,TGTGCCAGCGTTTTGCAACGACTAGCGGCCAATGAGCAGTTCTTC,CASVLQRLAANEQFF
.,TRBJ1-2,once,TRBV6-1,TGTGCCAGCAGTGGAGCACAGGGCTATGGCTACACCTTC,CASSGAQGYGYTF
.,TRBJ2-7,.,TRBV12-5,TGTGCTAGTGGTTTGGTACTGGGACACGCTAGCCCCGAGCAGTACTTC,CASGLVLGHASPEQYF
TRBD2,TRBJ2-1,.,TRBV5-1,TGCGCCAGCAGCTTGGGACTAGCGGGAGGAGAGGTTGAGCAGTTCTTC,CASSLGLAGGEVEQFF
TRBD1,TRBJ1-5,once,TRBV23-1,TGCGCCAGCAGTCGCATCCCCGGGACAGGGAAAGGAAGCAATCAGCCCCAGCATTTT,CASSRIPGTGKGSNQPQHF
.,TRBJ1-1,once,TRBV5-1,TGCGCCAGCAGCCACTCGGGGGGCGGAGGCCCTGGGACTGAAGCTTTCTTT,CASSHSGGGGPGTEAFF
TRBD2,TRBJ2-7,.,TRBV5-1,TGCGCCAGCACTCAACTAGCGGGCAGCTCCTACGAGCAGTACTTC,CASTQLAGSSYEQYF